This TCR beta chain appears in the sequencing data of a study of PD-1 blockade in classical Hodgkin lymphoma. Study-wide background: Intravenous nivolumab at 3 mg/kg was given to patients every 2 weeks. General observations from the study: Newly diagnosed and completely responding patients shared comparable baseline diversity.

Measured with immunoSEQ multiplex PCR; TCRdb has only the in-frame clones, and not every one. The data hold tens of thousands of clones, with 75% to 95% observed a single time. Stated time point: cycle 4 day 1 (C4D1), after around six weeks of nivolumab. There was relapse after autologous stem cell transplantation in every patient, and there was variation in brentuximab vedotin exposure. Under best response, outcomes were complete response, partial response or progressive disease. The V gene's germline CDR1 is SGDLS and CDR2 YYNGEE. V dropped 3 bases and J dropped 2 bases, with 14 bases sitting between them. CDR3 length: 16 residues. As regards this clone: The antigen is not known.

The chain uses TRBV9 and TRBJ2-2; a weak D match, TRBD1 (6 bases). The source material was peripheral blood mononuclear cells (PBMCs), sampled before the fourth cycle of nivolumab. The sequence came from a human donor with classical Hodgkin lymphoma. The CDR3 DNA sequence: TGTGCCAGCAGCGAGGGGACATACTTAAACACCGGGGAGCTGTTTTTT. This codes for CASSEGTYLNTGELFF.